One and the same sample provided the 2 T cell receptor beta chains below, sequenced in a study of blood T cell repertoires in COVID-19. TCRdb's copy holds only in-frame clones and misses some; the assay was immunoSEQ multiplex PCR. The table lists a few hundred thousand clones, roughly 86% of them singletons, with roughly 2.9% in the top ten. Sequencing was performed on PBMCs or T cells enriched from blood (not recorded which). The origin of the receptors is a woman in her forties or fifties who had been exposed to COVID-19.

The V and J genes are TRBV6-5 and TRBJ2-7; tentatively, D is TRBD2 (5 bases). V lost 8 bases to trimming and J lost 7 bases, with 18 bases between them. The CDR3 spans 13 residues. The germline CDR1 and CDR2 sequences are MNHEY and SVGAGI. CDR3 region: CASQADLMGEQYF. Here the CDR3 DNA reads TGTGCCAGCCAGGCGGACTTAATGGGGGAGCAGTACTTC.

This sequence joins TRBV6-2 or TRBV6-3 and TRBJ2-3, with D perhaps matching TRBD2 (5 bases). The V end was cut by 2 bases, the J end by 4 bases, with 10 bases between. The CDR3 covers 14 residues. Germline V gene data show CDR1 as MNHEY and CDR2 as SVGEGT. CDR3 sequence (DNA): TGTGCCAGCAGTTACCCTACTAGTCCAGATACGCAGTATTTT. Its protein product is CASSYPTSPDTQYF.